The 5 T cell receptor beta chains below were found in one sample sequenced in a study of T cell changes during pregnancy in multiple sclerosis. Data came from immunoSEQ multiplex PCR; TCRdb stores just in-frame clones and leaves some out. The profile shows over 80,000 clones, around 93% of them singletons. The material was peripheral blood, obtained in the third trimester of pregnancy. All receptors derive from a female donor in good health, enrolled as a control in a pregnancy study.

This chain joins TRBV27 and TRBJ2-1; maybe TRBD2 (6 bases). The CDR3 totals 17 residues. The V end lost 7 bases, the J end lost 10 bases, and 29 bases lay between the germline ends. The germline CDR1 and CDR2 sequences are MNHEY and SMNVEV (reference sequence). CDR3 sequence reads: CASNSPRGNEPAVEQFF. The CDR3 bases are TGTGCCAGCAATTCGCCCCGCGGGAATGAGCCGGCTGTGGAGCAGTTCTTC.

The chain links TRBV19 to TRBJ2-2; D may be TRBD1 (6 bases). The V end lost 4 bases, the J end lost 5 bases, and 17 bases lay between the germline ends. The CDR3 contains 16 residues. Germline values: CDR1 LNHDA, CDR2 SQIVND (reference sequence). The CDR3 spells CASSNHGQRPTGELFF. The DNA for the CDR3 is TGTGCCAGTAGTAACCATGGACAGAGACCTACCGGGGAGCTGTTTTTT.

V gene TRBV28 combines with J gene TRBJ2-7; weak D call: TRBD2 (5 bases). This CDR3 region has 13 residues. Per the germline V gene, CDR1 is MDHEN and CDR2 is SYDVKM. V was clipped by 2 bases and J by 6 bases, with 11 bases between them. The CDR3 DNA reads as TGTGCCAGCAGTTTAATGGAGGAGGCCGAGCAGTACTTC. It translates to CASSLMEEAEQYF. The variable domain in full, completed from reference TRBV28 and TRBJ2-7, reads DVKVTQSSRYLVKRTGEKVFLECVQDMDHENMFWYRQDPGLGLRLIYFSYDVKMKEKGDIPEGYSVSREKKERFSLILESASTNQTSMYLCASSLMEEAEQYFGPGTRLTVT.

This clone was observed once. The gene calls are TRBV20-1 and TRBJ1-2; D perhaps matches TRBD1 (6 bases). CDR1 and CDR2 (germline): DFQATT, SNEGSKA (reference sequence). There are 11 residues in the CDR3. Deletions cut 6 bases from V and 3 bases from J, with 8 bases between. The CDR3 DNA reads TGCAGTGCCCACAGGGACTATGGCTACACCTTC. Protein sequence: CSAHRDYGYTF.

This clone showed up just once. The V and J genes are TRBV6-1 and TRBJ1-6, with D perhaps TRBD1 (5 bases). This CDR3 spans 14 amino acids. The germline V gene encodes CDR1 MNHNS and CDR2 SASEGT. The ends were cut back, 1 base at V and 9 bases at J, with 10 bases in the middle. For the CDR3, the DNA is TGTGCCAGCAGTGAAGGGGGGGGGAGTTCACCCCTCCACTTT. Its protein is CASSEGGGSSPLHF.